The rows below give T cell receptor beta chains drawn from one sample of a study of beta chain features in type 1 diabetes. TCRdb keeps only in-frame clones here, not all; method: immunoSEQ multiplex PCR. The data contain under 300,000 clones, more than 15% of them singletons. The specimen sequenced was naive CD4+ T cells from blood. Every receptor here comes from a man aged 25 to 40 with type 1 diabetes. CDR3s include the opening cysteine and the closing phenylalanine or tryptophan. Each record gives: clone size, J gene, D gene, V gene, CDR3 protein, CDR3 DNA. The D gene is left open where the match is weak. Not every row has a clone size; where given, it reads once, few, many or a size class.

. TRBJ1-2 . TRBV2 CASSERGEDYGYTF TGTGCCAGCAGTGAAAGAGGGGAGGACTATGGCTACACCTTC
. TRBJ1-1 TRBD1 TRBV28 CASRFIQGAGTEAFF TGTGCCAGCAGATTTATTCAGGGGGCTGGCACTGAAGCTTTCTTT
. TRBJ2-5 . TRBV14 CASSQDRARRETQYF TGTGCCAGCAGCCAAGACAGGGCCCGGAGAGAGACCCAGTACTTC
. TRBJ1-1 . TRBV29-1 CSVAPGDMNTEAFF TGCAGCGTTGCACCCGGAGACATGAACACTGAAGCTTTCTTT
few TRBJ2-5 . TRBV4-3 CASSRIQGYQETQYF TGCGCCAGCAGCCGGATACAGGGATACCAAGAGACCCAGTACTTC
. TRBJ1-1 . TRBV29-1 CSVVSGNTEAFF TGCAGCGTTGTATCGGGGAACACTGAAGCTTTCTTT
few TRBJ1-5 . TRBV30 CAWSVSRWLSNQPQHF TGTGCCTGGAGTGTATCGCGTTGGCTTAGCAATCAGCCCCAGCATTTT
few TRBJ2-7 . TRBV19 CASSIASGAYEQYF TGTGCCAGTAGTATAGCGAGCGGCGCCTACGAGCAGTACTTC
few TRBJ1-2 . TRBV30 CAWSEGGNYGYTF TGTGCCTGGAGCGAGGGAGGGAACTATGGCTACACCTTC
few TRBJ2-3 . TRBV29-1 CSVDQFPDTQYF TGCAGCGTTGATCAGTTTCCAGATACGCAGTATTTT
. TRBJ1-4 . TRBV15 CATSRDRRVNEKLFF TGTGCCACCAGCAGAGACCGAAGAGTCAATGAAAAACTGTTTTTT
. TRBJ1-1 TRBD1 TRBV7-9 CASSRIRTGTGNDEAFF TGTGCCAGCAGTCGAATTCGAACCGGGACAGGGAATGATGAAGCTTTCTTT
. TRBJ2-1 . TRBV6-1 CASRSGTKVVDEQFF TGTGCCAGCAGGTCCGGGACAAAGGTGGTCGATGAGCAGTTCTTC
. TRBJ2-5 . TRBV7-7 CASSETDWETQYF TGTGCCAGCAGCGAGACTGACTGGGAGACCCAGTACTTC
. TRBJ2-3 TRBD2 TRBV7-3 CASSFSGTRTSTDTQYF TGTGCCAGCAGCTTCTCCGGGACTAGGACGTCCACAGATACGCAGTATTTT
few TRBJ2-7 . TRBV20-1 CSASGGSEQYF TGCAGTGCTAGTGGCGGGTCCGAGCAGTACTTC
. TRBJ2-3 . TRBV18 CASSPSGVADWRTDTQYF TGTGCCAGCTCACCGAGTGGGGTAGCGGACTGGCGAACAGATACGCAGTATTTT
. TRBJ1-1 . TRBV7-9 CASSLIDSRTEAFF TGTGCCAGCAGCTTAATAGATTCCAGGACTGAAGCTTTCTTT
. TRBJ2-6 . TRBV5-4 CASSLDGSSGANVLTF TGTGCCAGCAGCTTGGACGGAAGCTCTGGGGCCAACGTCCTGACTTTC
few TRBJ1-5 . TRBV7-9 CASSLGSGSNQPQHF TGTGCCAGCAGCTTAGGGTCGGGGTCCAATCAGCCCCAGCATTTT
few TRBJ2-7 . TRBV30 CAWSGSGGPEQYF TGTGCCTGGAGTGGGTCAGGGGGGCCCGAGCAGTACTTC
few TRBJ2-5 . TRBV30 CAWSGRVGETQYF TGTGCCTGGAGTGGCAGGGTGGGGGAGACCCAGTACTTC
few TRBJ2-4 TRBD2 TRBV30 CAWSVLAGAGIQYF TGTGCCTGGAGTGTATTAGCGGGAGCCGGCATTCAGTACTTC